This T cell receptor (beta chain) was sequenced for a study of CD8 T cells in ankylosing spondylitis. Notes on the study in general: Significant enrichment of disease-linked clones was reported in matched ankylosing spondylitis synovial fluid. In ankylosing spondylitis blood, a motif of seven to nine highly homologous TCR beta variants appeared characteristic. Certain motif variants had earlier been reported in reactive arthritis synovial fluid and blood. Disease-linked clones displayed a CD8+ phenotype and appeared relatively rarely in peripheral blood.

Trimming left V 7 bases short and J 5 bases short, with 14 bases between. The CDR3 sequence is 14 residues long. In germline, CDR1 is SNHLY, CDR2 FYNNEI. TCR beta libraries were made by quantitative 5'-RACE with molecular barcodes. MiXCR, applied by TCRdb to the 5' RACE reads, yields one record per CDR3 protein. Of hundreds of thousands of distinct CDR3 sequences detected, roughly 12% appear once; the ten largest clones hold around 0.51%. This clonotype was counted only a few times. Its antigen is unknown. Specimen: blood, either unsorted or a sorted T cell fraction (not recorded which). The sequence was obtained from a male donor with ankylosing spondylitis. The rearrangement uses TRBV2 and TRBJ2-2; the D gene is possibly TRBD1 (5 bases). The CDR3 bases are TGTGCCAGCACGACAGACCTAGGAACCGGGGAGCTGTTTTTT. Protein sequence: CASTTDLGTGELFF.